The 15 T cell receptor beta chains listed next were all sequenced from one sample in a study of cytomegalovirus exposure and HLA in healthy donors. Vbeta (60) and Jbeta (13) primers were used in the PCR. The repertoire was sequenced with immunoSEQ multiplex PCR; TCRdb's copy has only in-frame clones and lacks some. Seen here are some 120,000 clones, about 80% observed once, and the top ten hold roughly 3.5%. Sequenced input: PBMCs. These TCRs come from a male donor in good health and CMV-seronegative.

This chain connects TRBV5-1 to TRBJ2-5; TRBD2 aligns across 16 bases. The V and J ends lost 4 bases and 4 bases, in that order; junction bases with no gene match: 4. CDR1 and CDR2 from the germline V gene are SGHRS and YFSETQ. The CDR3 is 16 amino acids. CDR3 in amino acids: CASSPGTSGRVETQYF. CDR3 DNA: TGCGCCAGCAGCCCTGGGACTAGCGGGAGGGTAGAGACCCAGTACTTC.

This rearrangement joins TRBV6-5 to TRBJ2-5; D gene unclear. The J call may not be correct, given that the DNA end is closer to TRBJ2-7. This CDR3 is built from 15 residues. Germline values: CDR1 MNHEY, CDR2 SVGAGI. The CDR3 DNA is TGTGCCAGCAGTGCGACTGCAGCACCCAACTACGAGCAGTACTTC. Protein: CASSATAAPNYEQYF.

CDR3: CASRDSGYNSPLHF. The CDR3 coding sequence is TGTGCCAGCCGGGACAGCGGATATAATTCACCCCTCCACTTT. The chain combines TRBV19 with TRBJ1-6, with TRBD1 identical over 7 bases. Germline CDR1 reads LNHDA; CDR2 reads SQIVND (reference sequence). The V and J ends lost 9 bases and 4 bases, in that order; junction bases with no gene match: 6. The length of the CDR3 is 14 residues.

The chain uses TRBV6-1 and TRBJ1-2; 9 nucleotides agree with TRBD1. After removal of 10 bases from V and 7 bases from J, the junction contained 10 bases not matched to a gene. CDR1 and CDR2 (germline): MNHNS, SASEGT. The CDR3 length is 13 residues. The CDR3 nucleotides are TGTGCCACCGTGACAGGGGGTTATCTTGGCTACACCTTC. Protein product: CATVTGGYLGYTF.

The rearrangement links TRBV2 to TRBJ1-5; weak D call: TRBD1 (5 bases). CDR1 SNHLY and CDR2 FYNNEI come from the germline V gene. V was trimmed by 2 bases and J by 7 bases, leaving 9 bases between them. The CDR3 contains 13 residues. CDR3 bases: TGTGCCAGCAGTGAATTCAGGGAACAGCCCCAGCATTTT. This sequence encodes CASSEFREQPQHF.

Notes on this clone: A junction boundary mismatches the germline segment, possibly from a read error. The gene calls are TRBV7-9 and TRBJ2-7, with D perhaps matching TRBD1 (6 bases). Germline V gives CDR1 SEHNR, CDR2 FQNEAQ (reference sequence). The CDR3 runs 15 residues. CDR3 bases: TGTTCCAGCAGCTTAACCTCAGGGGCCCCCTACGAGCAGTACTTC. Its protein is CSSSLTSGAPYEQYF.

V usage is TRBV5-1 and J usage is TRBJ1-1; 7 positions match TRBD1. The CDR3 has 13 residues. Per the germline V gene, CDR1 is SGHRS and CDR2 is YFSETQ. V shed 4 bases, J shed 5 bases, and the junction held 5 bases outside the gene matches. The CDR3 DNA is TGCGCCAGCAGCGACAGGGCGGGGACTGAAGCTTTCTTT. Translation gives CASSDRAGTEAFF.

Comments on this clone: At one boundary the junction diverges from the germline segment, which might be a read error. The rearrangement uses TRBV7-6 and TRBJ2-7, with a tentative D call TRBD2 (6 bases). The CDR3 sequence is 13 residues long. The germline V gene has CDR1 SGHVS and CDR2 FNYEAQ. The CDR3 sequence is CASNLAAGNEQYF. In nucleotides, the CDR3 is TGTGCCAGCAACTTAGCGGCAGGCAACGAGCAGTACTTC.

This clone was counted once. The chain links TRBV6-6 to TRBJ1-6, with D possibly matching TRBD1 (5 bases). The CDR3 is 15 residues long. Trimming shortened V by 2 bases and J by 7 bases, and 12 bases separated the two germline ends. Germline V gene sequence: CDR1 MNHNY, CDR2 SVGAGI (reference sequence). The CDR3 DNA reads as TGTGCCAGCAGTTACATTAGACAGCGAAATTCACCCCTCCACTTT. Translation: CASSYIRQRNSPLHF.

This chain uses TRBV5-4 with TRBJ2-7, with 9 bases identical to TRBD1. The CDR3 is 16 residues long. The V segment lost 4 bases and the J segment 3 bases; nucleotides outside the gene matches: 11. Germline V lookup: CDR1 SGHNT, CDR2 YYREEE (reference sequence). CDR3 residues: CASSPGTGRIGYEQYF. In nucleotides, the CDR3 is TGTGCCAGCAGCCCTGGGACAGGGAGGATCGGCTACGAGCAGTACTTC.

DNA for the CDR3: TGTGCCAGCAGCCCCGGACAGGGGGCATGGTATGGCTACACCTTC. It translates to CASSPGQGAWYGYTF. This chain links TRBV7-9 with TRBJ1-2; 11 nucleotides agree with TRBD1. Trimming at V came to 5 bases and at J to 5 bases, leaving 7 bases not matched to a gene. The length of the CDR3 is 15 residues. Germline V lookup: CDR1 SEHNR, CDR2 FQNEAQ (reference sequence).

V gene TRBV5-1 combines with J gene TRBJ2-2; D unclear. This CDR3 contains 15 residues. The germline V and J ends were trimmed by 2 bases and 0 bases, with 8 bases remaining between them. CDR1 is SGHRS and CDR2 is YFSETQ in the germline V gene. The CDR3 DNA follows: TGCGCCAGCAGCTTACTACCGTCGAACACCGGGGAGCTGTTTTTT. Protein product: CASSLLPSNTGELFF.

The genes are TRBV12-5 and TRBJ1-2; D is uncertain. The V end was cut by 1 base, the J end by 8 bases, with 8 bases between. This CDR3 is 12 amino acids long. CDR1 is LGHNT and CDR2 is FRNRAP in the germline V gene. The CDR3 spells CASGLGGSGYTF. CDR3 DNA sequence: TGTGCTAGTGGTTTGGGAGGGTCGGGCTACACCTTC.

This clone was seen more than once but under ten times. The V call is TRBV7-9, the J call TRBJ2-7; 7 nucleotides match TRBD1. CDR3 length: 13 amino acids. Looked up from germline, CDR1 is SEHNR and CDR2 is FQNEAQ (reference sequence). After removal of 7 bases from V and 3 bases from J, the junction contained 6 bases not matched to a gene. CDR3 sequence reads: CASTGTANYEQYF. In nucleotides, the CDR3 is TGTGCCAGCACCGGGACAGCGAACTACGAGCAGTACTTC.

The gene calls are TRBV27 and TRBJ2-1, with 8 nucleotides matching TRBD1. The CDR3 sequence is 13 residues long. The trim removed 6 bases at V and 7 bases at J, leaving 5 bases unmatched. From germline, CDR1 is MNHEY and CDR2 SMNVEV (reference sequence). The CDR3 loop reads CASSSGQVNEQFF. The CDR3 bases are TGTGCCAGCAGCTCGGGACAGGTAAATGAGCAGTTCTTC.